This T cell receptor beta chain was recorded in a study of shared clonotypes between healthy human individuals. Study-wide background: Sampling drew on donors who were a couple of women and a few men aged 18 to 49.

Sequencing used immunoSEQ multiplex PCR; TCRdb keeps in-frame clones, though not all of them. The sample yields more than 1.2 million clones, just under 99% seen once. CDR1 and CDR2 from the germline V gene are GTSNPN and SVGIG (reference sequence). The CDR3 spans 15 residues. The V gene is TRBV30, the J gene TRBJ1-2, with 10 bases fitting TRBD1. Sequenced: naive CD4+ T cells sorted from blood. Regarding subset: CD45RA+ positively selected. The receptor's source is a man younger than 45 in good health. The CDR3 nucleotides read TGTGCTATGGGGGGACAGGGGCTTACAAGCTATGGCTACACCTTC. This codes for CAMGGQGLTSYGYTF.